These 16 T cell receptor beta chains came from one sample sequenced in a study of T cell changes during pregnancy in multiple sclerosis. Method: immunoSEQ multiplex PCR; TCRdb's copy keeps in-frame clones and lacks some. The sample lists tens of thousands of clones; 90% were seen once. The sample was peripheral blood, taken after pregnancy. Receptor source: a female donor in good health, enrolled as a control in a pregnancy study.

V and J are TRBV11-3 and TRBJ2-7, with 9 positions matching TRBD1. The length of the CDR3 is 14 residues. Germline lookup yields CDR1 SGHNT and CDR2 YENEEA. V dropped 5 bases and J dropped 1; count of bases not matched to a gene: 3. The CDR3 nucleotides are TGTGCCAGCAGCCCAGGACAGGGGTCCTACGAGCAGTACTTC. It translates to CASSPGQGSYEQYF.

The CDR3 coding sequence is TGTGCCAGCAGCTCCCGGGACAGCCTAACAGATACGCAGTATTTT. Its protein product is CASSSRDSLTDTQYF. The genes are TRBV5-8 and TRBJ2-3, with 7 bases lining up with TRBD1. The CDR3 loop spans 15 amino acids. Unmatched junction bases numbered 7, after V lost 3 bases and J lost 3 bases. Germline loops: CDR1 SGHTS, CDR2 YDEGEE.

V and J are TRBV7-3 and TRBJ2-3; D may be TRBD2 (7 bases). CDR3 size: 15 residues. V lost 5 bases and J lost 4, with 16 bases in between. CDR1 is SGHTA and CDR2 is FQGTGA in the germline V gene. CDR3 nucleotide sequence: TGTGCCAGCAGCCCCGGCGGGGGCCTCGCAGATACGCAGTATTTT. Residues: CASSPGGGLADTQYF.

This chain uses TRBV15 with TRBJ2-1; D is possibly TRBD2 (7 bases). The V and J ends lost 1 base and 9 bases respectively, with 13 bases between them. The CDR3 has 14 residues. Germline assignment: CDR1 LNHNV and CDR2 YYDKDF (reference sequence). The CDR3 loop is CATSRVAGAGEQFF. The DNA for the CDR3 is TGTGCCACCAGCAGAGTGGCGGGGGCAGGTGAGCAGTTCTTC.

The rearrangement uses TRBV7-9 and TRBJ2-3; 7 bases fit TRBD2. Unmatched junction bases numbered 13, after V lost 6 bases and J lost 4 bases. This CDR3 has 16 amino acids. Germline CDR1 reads SEHNR; CDR2 reads FQNEAQ (reference sequence). CDR3 DNA sequence: TGTGCCAGCAGACCTCCTCGACTAGCCAAAGCAGATACGCAGTATTTT. Encoded protein: CASRPPRLAKADTQYF. Using reference TRBV7-9 and TRBJ2-3 for the parts outside the CDR3, the full variable domain is DTGVSQNPRHKITKRGQNVTFRCDPISEHNRLYWYRQTLGQGPEFLTYFQNEAQLEKSRLLSDRFSAERPKGSFSTLEIQRTEQGDSAMYLCASRPPRLAKADTQYFGPGTRLTVL.

The chain uses TRBV6-1 and TRBJ1-2; TRBD1 agrees at 9 bases. The germline V gene encodes CDR1 MNHNS and CDR2 SASEGT. The CDR3 length is 15 residues. After removal of 6 bases from V and 8 bases from J, the junction contained 13 bases not matched to a gene. This chain's CDR3 is CASRARTGAKKGYTF. In DNA form, the CDR3 reads TGTGCCAGCAGGGCCCGGACAGGGGCCAAGAAAGGCTACACCTTC.

Concerning this clone: One junction end does not reproduce the germline sequence, and a read error may be involved. V gene TRBV7-7 combines with J gene TRBJ2-6; 7 bases map to TRBD1. Germline V gives CDR1 SSHAT, CDR2 FNYEAQ (reference sequence). The length of the CDR3 is 15 residues. The CDR3 here is CASSPTGSGANVLTF. The DNA of the CDR3 is TGTGCTAGCAGCCCGACAGGGTCTGGGGCCAACGTCCTGACTTTC.

The chain joins TRBV25-1 to TRBJ2-7; D remains unclear. Germline values: CDR1 MGHDK, CDR2 SYGVNS. There are 13 residues in the CDR3. V was trimmed by 4 bases and J by 2 bases, leaving 9 bases between them. The CDR3 is CASSGAITYEQYF. The DNA of the CDR3 is TGTGCCAGCAGTGGGGCCATAACCTACGAGCAGTACTTC.

V gene TRBV9 combines with J gene TRBJ2-1, with 7 bases aligning to TRBD1. The V and J ends lost 6 bases and 7 bases, in that order; junction bases with no gene match: 4. The CDR3 is made up of 12 amino acids. In germline, CDR1 is SGDLS, CDR2 YYNGEE. The CDR3 region is CASTTQGNEQFF. CDR3 in DNA: TGTGCCAGCACCACACAGGGGAATGAGCAGTTCTTC.

CDR3 DNA sequence: TGCGCCAGCAGCCGAACCGGGGGTACAACTAATGAAAAACTGTTTTTT. Its translation: CASSRTGGTTNEKLFF. V gene TRBV5-1 combines with J gene TRBJ1-4, with a possible D match to TRBD1 (5 bases). The germline gives CDR1 SGHRS, CDR2 YFSETQ. The CDR3 is 16 amino acids. The V end lost 4 bases, the J end lost 0 bases, and 13 bases lay between the germline ends.

The V call is TRBV6-1, the J call TRBJ2-4; 8 bases map to TRBD1. V lost 5 bases to trimming and J lost 16 bases; unmatched junction nucleotides: 13. The CDR3 runs 13 residues. CDR1 MNHNS and CDR2 SASEGT come from the germline V gene. CDR3 in amino acids: CASSPSGTGSLYF. CDR3 nucleotides: TGTGCCAGCAGTCCATCGGGGACAGGTTCGTTATACTTC.

This chain links TRBV6-1 with TRBJ2-7, with a weak D call TRBD2 (6 bases). The CDR3 sequence is 15 residues long. Germline V gene sequence: CDR1 MNHNS, CDR2 SASEGT. Trimming pared 2 bases from V and 7 bases from J, leaving 18 bases between. CDR3 loop: CASSETSGLFGEQYF. In nucleotides, the CDR3 is TGTGCCAGCAGTGAAACCAGCGGGCTTTTCGGGGAGCAGTACTTC.

V and J are TRBV29-1 and TRBJ1-1, with 12 bases aligning to TRBD1. The germline V gene encodes CDR1 SQVTM and CDR2 ANQGSEA. This CDR3 has 16 amino acids. V trimming: 6 bases; J trimming: 5 bases; junction bases outside the gene matches: 13. DNA of the CDR3: TGCAGCGTGAGGGACAGGGGGCGCCCCTCGGGGACTGAAGCTTTCTTT. Translated, it gives CSVRDRGRPSGTEAFF.

CDR3 in DNA: TGTGCCAGCTCACCAAACAGGGACCCCACTGAAGCTTTCTTT. This translates into CASSPNRDPTEAFF. V gene TRBV18 combines with J gene TRBJ1-1; possible D gene TRBD1, 6 bases. The V and J ends lost 2 bases and 4 bases respectively, with 11 bases between them. Germline V gene sequence: CDR1 KGHSH, CDR2 LQKENI. The CDR3 loop spans 14 amino acids. Drawing the rest from reference TRBV18 and TRBJ1-1, the complete variable domain is NAGVMQNPRHLVRRRGQEARLRCSPMKGHSHVYWYRQLPEEGLKFMVYLQKENIIDESGMPKERFSAEFPKEGPSILRIQQVVRGDSAAYFCASSPNRDPTEAFFGQGTRLTVV.

The chain links TRBV7-2 to TRBJ1-1; 7 positions match TRBD1. Germline CDR1 reads SGHTA; CDR2 reads FQGNSA. The CDR3 runs to 14 residues. The V gene end was trimmed by 8 bases and the J gene end by 4 bases; junction bases not matched to a gene: 10. For the CDR3, the DNA is TGTGCCAGCGGACCTACAGGGGTTGTCACTGAAGCTTTCTTT. Translating it yields CASGPTGVVTEAFF.

In its sample, this clone was seen once. The chain combines TRBV7-2 with TRBJ2-4; 11 bases agree with TRBD2. The CDR3 sequence is 18 residues long. The junction had 12 bases not matched to a gene; V was cut back by 7 bases and J by 1 base. Germline-derived CDR1 and CDR2 are SGHTA and FQGNSA. Written as DNA, the CDR3 is TGTGCCAGCACCGAGGTAGCGGGGGGGCTGGGTGCCAAAAACATTCAGTACTTC. The encoded protein is CASTEVAGGLGAKNIQYF.